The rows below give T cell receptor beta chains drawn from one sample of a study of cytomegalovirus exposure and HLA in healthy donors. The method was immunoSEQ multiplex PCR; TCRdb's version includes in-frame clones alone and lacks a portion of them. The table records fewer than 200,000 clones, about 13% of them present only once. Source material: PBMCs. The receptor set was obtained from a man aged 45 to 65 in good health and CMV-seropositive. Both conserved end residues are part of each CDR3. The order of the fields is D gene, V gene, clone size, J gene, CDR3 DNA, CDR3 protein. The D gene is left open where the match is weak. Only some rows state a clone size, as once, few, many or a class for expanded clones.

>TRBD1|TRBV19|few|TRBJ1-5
TGTGCCAGTAGTCGGGACAGTAGCAATCAGCCCCAGCATTTT
CASSRDSSNQPQHF
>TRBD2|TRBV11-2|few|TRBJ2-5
TGTGCCAGCAGCTCGGGACTAGCGGGGGGCGCCAAAGAGACCCAGTACTTC
CASSSGLAGGAKETQYF
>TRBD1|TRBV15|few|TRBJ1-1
TGTGCCACCAGCAGAGGGGGACAGGGAGGAGGTGAAGCTTTCTTT
CATSRGGQGGGEAFF
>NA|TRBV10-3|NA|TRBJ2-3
TGTGCCATCAGTCCGACTAGTCGGGATACGCAGTATTTT
CAISPTSRDTQYF
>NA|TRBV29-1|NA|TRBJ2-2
TGCAGCGTTGCTTGGTCGGGGGGCTACACCGGGGAGCTGTTTTTT
CSVAWSGGYTGELFF
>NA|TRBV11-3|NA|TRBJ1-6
TGTGCCAGTCGGAGGGGTGGGGAAAATTCACCCCTCCACTTT
CASRRGGENSPLHF
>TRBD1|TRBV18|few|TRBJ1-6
TGTGCCAGCTCACCCGGACAGGCGAGGAATTCACCCCTCCACTTT
CASSPGQARNSPLHF
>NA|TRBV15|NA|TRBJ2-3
TGTGCCACCAGCAGAGTTGTTGAGAAAGTTACGCAGTATTTT
CATSRVVEKVTQYF
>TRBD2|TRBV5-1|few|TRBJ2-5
TGCGCCAGCAGCGCTTCGGGGGGGCCGGAGACCCAGTACTTC
CASSASGGPETQYF
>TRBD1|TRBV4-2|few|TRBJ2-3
TGTGCCAGCAGCCCAGGACAGGGGGCTAGCACAGATACGCAGTATTTT
CASSPGQGASTDTQYF
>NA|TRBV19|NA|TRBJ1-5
TGTGCCAGTGAGACAGGATTCAATCAGCCCCAGCATTTT
CASETGFNQPQHF
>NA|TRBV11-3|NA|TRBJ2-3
TGTGCCAGCAGCTTAGACCCTAGGGATACGCAGTATTTT
CASSLDPRDTQYF
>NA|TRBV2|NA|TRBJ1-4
TGTGCCAGCACTAGGGAGTTTGATGAAAAACTGTTTTTT
CASTREFDEKLFF
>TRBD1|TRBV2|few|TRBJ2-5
TGTGCCAGCAGTGGACAGGGAGAGACCCAGTACTTC
CASSGQGETQYF
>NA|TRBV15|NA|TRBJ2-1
TGTGCCACCAGCACAGTCGGGTCCTACAATGAGCAGTTCTTC
CATSTVGSYNEQFF
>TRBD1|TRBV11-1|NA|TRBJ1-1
TGTGCCAGCAGCGTCGGGACAGGGCAAACTGAAGCTTTCTTT
CASSVGTGQTEAFF
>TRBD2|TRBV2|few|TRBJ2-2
TGTGCCAGCAGTGATGGCGGGAGGTGGGAAGGGGAGCTGTTTTTT
CASSDGGRWEGELFF
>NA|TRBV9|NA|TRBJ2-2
TGTGCCAGCAGCGTAGCGAGGAGCGGAAGCGGGGAGCTGTTTTTT
CASSVARSGSGELFF
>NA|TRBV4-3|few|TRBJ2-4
TGCGCCAGCAGCCAGAACCCCGGGACAATTGGTAACATTCAGTACTTC
CASSQNPGTIGNIQYF
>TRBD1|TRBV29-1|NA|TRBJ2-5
TGCAGCGTAGGCGGTCACAGGGGTCATGGTGAGACCCAGTACTTC
CSVGGHRGHGETQYF
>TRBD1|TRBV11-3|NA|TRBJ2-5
TGTGCCAGCAGCTTTCGGACAGGGGAAGAGACCCAGTACTTC
CASSFRTGEETQYF
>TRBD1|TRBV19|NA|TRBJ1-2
TGTGCCAGTAGGAAACGGGACAGGGTGGGCGGCTACACCTTC
CASRKRDRVGGYTF